What follows is one T cell receptor (beta chain) and its context. In the library, each TCR cDNA molecule bore its own unique molecular identifier. TCRdb re-analysed the 5' RACE reads in MiXCR, keeping a single row per CDR3 protein. This table has some 40,000 distinct CDR3 sequences, roughly 4.9% appearing once. The source of the sample is a study of spatial heterogeneity in lung cancer. Regarding time point: sample taken at primary tumor resection. The source was PBMCs, collected at surgery. This clonotype was obtained from a female donor with early-stage non-small cell lung cancer.

CDR3 nucleotide sequence: TGTGCCAGTAGTACCGGGTACCAAGAGACCCAGTACTTC. Translating gives CASSTGYQETQYF. The rearrangement uses TRBV19 and TRBJ2-5; no firm D call. Germline V CDR1 and CDR2: LNHDA, SQIVND (reference sequence). V lost 4 bases and J lost 0, with 6 bases in between. This CDR3 contains 13 residues.